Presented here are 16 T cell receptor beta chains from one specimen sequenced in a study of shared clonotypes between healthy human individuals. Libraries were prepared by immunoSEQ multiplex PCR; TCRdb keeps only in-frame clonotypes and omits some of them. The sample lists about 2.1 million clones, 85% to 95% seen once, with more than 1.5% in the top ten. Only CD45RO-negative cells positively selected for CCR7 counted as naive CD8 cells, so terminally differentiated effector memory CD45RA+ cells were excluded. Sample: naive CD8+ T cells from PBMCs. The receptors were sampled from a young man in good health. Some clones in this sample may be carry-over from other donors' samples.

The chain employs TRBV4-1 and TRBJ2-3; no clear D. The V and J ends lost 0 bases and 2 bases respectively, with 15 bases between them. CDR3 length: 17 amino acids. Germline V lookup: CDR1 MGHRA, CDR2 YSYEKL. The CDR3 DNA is TGCGCCAGCAGCCAAGATCGTGGGTACGAGATCACAGATACGCAGTATTTT. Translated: CASSQDRGYEITDTQYF.

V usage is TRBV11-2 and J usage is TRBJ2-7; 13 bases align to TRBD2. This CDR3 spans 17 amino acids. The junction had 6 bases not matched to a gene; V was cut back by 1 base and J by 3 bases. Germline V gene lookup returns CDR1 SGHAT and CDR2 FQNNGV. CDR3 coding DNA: TGTGCCAGCAGCTTAGCCTCCGGACTAGCGGGAGACTACGAGCAGTACTTC. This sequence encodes CASSLASGLAGDYEQYF.

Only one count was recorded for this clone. CDR3 amino acids: CASSRWTVDAGELFF. The CDR3 DNA is TGTGCCAGCAGCCGGTGGACCGTAGACGCCGGGGAGCTGTTTTTT. This rearrangement joins TRBV13 to TRBJ2-2, with D hard to call. Germline CDR1 PRHDT, CDR2 FYEKMQ (reference sequence). The CDR3 has 15 residues. The V and J ends lost 5 bases and 6 bases respectively, with 16 bases between them.

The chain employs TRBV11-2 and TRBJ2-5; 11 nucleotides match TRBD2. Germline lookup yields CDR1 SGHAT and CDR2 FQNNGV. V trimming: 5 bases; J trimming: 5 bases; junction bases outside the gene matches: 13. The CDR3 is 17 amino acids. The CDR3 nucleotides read TGTGCCAGCAGCCTAAGGCTAGCGGGAGGATGGTGGGAGACCCAGTACTTC. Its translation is CASSLRLAGGWWETQYF.

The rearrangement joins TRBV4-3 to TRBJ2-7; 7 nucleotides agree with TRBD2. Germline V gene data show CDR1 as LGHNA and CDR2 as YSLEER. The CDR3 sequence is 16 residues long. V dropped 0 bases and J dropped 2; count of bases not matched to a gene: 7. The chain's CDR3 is CASSQDLGGKTYEQYF. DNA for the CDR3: TGCGCCAGCAGCCAAGATCTGGGGGGGAAAACCTACGAGCAGTACTTC.

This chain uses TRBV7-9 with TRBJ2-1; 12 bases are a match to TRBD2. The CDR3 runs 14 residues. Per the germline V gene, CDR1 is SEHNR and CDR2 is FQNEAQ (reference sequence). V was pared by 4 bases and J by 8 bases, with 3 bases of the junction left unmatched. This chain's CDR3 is CASSSTSGSYEQFF. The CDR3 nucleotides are TGTGCCAGCAGCTCGACTAGCGGGAGCTATGAGCAGTTCTTC.

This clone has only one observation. CDR3 region: CASSQRGGKPQHF. In nucleotides, the CDR3 is TGTGCCAGCAGCCAAAGGGGGGGGAAGCCCCAGCATTTT. V is TRBV7-6 and J is TRBJ1-5; D might be TRBD1 (6 bases). The CDR3 loop spans 13 amino acids. Germline loops: CDR1 SGHVS, CDR2 FNYEAQ. V was clipped by 5 bases and J by 8 bases, with 13 bases between them.

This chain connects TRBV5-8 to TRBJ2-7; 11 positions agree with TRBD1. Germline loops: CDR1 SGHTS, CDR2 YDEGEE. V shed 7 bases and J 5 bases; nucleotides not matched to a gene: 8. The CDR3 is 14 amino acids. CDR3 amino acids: CASARRDRGNEQYF. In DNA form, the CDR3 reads TGTGCCAGCGCAAGGAGGGACAGGGGGAACGAGCAGTACTTC.

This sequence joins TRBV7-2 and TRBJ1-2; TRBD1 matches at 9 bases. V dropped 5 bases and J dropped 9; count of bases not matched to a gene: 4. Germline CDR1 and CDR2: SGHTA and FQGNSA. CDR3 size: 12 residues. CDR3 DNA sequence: TGTGCCAGCAGCAAGACAGGGGGTAGCTACACCTTC. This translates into CASSKTGGSYTF.

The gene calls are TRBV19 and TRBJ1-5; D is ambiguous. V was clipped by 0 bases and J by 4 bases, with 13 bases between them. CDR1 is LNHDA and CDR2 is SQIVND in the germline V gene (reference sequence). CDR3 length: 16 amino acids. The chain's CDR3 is CASSIEQQFGNQPQHF. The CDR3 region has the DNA TGTGCCAGTAGTATAGAACAACAGTTCGGTAATCAGCCCCAGCATTTT.

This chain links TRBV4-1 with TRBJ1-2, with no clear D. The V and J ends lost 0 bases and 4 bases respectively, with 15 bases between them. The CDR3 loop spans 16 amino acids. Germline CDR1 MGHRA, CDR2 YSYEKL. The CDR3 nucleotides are TGCGCCAGCAGCCAAGATGTCGCCTCTCTTAGCTATGGCTACACCTTC. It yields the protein CASSQDVASLSYGYTF.

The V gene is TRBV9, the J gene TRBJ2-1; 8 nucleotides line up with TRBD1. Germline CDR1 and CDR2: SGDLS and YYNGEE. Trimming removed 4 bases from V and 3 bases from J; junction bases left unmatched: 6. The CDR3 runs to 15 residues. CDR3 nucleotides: TGTGCCAGCAGCACCGGACAGGGACTCTACAATGAGCAGTTCTTC. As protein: CASSTGQGLYNEQFF.

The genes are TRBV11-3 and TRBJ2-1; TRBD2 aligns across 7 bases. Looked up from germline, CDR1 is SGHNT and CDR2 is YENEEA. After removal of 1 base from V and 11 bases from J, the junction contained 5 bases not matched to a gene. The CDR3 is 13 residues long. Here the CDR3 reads CASSLGGDYQQFF. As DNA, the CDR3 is TGTGCCAGCAGCTTAGGGGGGGACTATCAGCAGTTCTTC.

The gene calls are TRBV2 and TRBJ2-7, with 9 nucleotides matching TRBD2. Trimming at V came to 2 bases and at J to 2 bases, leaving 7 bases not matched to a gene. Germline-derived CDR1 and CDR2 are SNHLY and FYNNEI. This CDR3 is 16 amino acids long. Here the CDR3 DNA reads TGTGCCAGCAGTGAATGGATGACTAGCGGAGCCTACGAGCAGTACTTC. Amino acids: CASSEWMTSGAYEQYF.

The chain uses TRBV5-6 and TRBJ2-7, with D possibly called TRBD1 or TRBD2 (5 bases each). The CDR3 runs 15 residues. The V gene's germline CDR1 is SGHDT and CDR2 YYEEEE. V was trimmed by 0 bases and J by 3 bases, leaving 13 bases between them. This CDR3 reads CASSLGAGTIYEQYF. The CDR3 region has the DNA TGTGCCAGCAGCTTGGGAGCAGGGACCATCTACGAGCAGTACTTC.

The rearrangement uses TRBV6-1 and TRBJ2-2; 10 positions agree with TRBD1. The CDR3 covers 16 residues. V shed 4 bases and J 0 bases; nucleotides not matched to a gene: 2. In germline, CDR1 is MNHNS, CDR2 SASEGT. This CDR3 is CASSGGTGANTGELFF. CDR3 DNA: TGTGCCAGCAGTGGGGGGACAGGGGCGAACACCGGGGAGCTGTTTTTT.